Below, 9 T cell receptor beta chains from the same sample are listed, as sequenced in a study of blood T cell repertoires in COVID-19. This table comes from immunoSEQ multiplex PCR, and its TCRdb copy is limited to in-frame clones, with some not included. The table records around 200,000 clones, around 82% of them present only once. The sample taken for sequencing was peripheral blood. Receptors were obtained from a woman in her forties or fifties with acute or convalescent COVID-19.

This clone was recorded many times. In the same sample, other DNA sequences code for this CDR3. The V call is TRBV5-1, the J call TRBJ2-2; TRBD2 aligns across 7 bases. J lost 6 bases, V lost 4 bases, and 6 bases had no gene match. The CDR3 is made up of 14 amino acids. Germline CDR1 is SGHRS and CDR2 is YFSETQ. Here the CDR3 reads CASSTGLVAGELFF. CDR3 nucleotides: TGCGCCAGCAGCACTGGACTAGTCGCCGGGGAGCTGTTTTTT.

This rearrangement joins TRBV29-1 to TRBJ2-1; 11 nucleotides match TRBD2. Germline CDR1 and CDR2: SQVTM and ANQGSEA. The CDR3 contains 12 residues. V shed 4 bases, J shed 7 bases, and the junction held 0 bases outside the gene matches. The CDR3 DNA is TGCAGCGTTGGACTAGCGGGAAATGAGCAGTTCTTC. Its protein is CSVGLAGNEQFF.

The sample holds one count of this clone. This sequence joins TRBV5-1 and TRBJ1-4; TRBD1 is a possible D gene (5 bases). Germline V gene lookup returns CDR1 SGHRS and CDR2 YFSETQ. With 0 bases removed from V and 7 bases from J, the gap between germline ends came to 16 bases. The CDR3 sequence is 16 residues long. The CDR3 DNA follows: TGCGCCAGCAGCTTGGGACAGCGACCAATTGGTGAAAAACTGTTTTTT. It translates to CASSLGQRPIGEKLFF.

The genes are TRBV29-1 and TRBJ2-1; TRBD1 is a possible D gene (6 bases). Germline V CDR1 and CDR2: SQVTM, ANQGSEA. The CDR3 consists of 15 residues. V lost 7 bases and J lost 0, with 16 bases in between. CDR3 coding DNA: TGCAGCGGCGGTGAAACAGGGACCTCCTACAATGAGCAGTTCTTC. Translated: CSGGETGTSYNEQFF.

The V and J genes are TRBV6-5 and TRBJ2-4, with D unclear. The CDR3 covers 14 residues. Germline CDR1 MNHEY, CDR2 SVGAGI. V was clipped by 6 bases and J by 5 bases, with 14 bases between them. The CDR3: CASSMGPYQNIQYF. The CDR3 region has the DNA TGTGCCAGCAGCATGGGCCCGTACCAAAACATTCAGTACTTC.

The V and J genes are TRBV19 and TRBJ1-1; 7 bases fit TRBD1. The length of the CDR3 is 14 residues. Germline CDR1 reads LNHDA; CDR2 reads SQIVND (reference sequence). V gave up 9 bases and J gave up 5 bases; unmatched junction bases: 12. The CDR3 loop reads CASSGETGNTEAFF. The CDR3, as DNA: TGTGCCAGCTCCGGGGAGACAGGGAATACTGAAGCTTTCTTT.

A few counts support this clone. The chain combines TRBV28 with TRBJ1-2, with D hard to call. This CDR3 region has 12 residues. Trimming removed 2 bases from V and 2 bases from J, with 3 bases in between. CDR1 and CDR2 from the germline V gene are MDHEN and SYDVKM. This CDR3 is CASSLQNYGYTF. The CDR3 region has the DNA TGTGCCAGCAGTTTACAGAACTATGGCTACACCTTC.

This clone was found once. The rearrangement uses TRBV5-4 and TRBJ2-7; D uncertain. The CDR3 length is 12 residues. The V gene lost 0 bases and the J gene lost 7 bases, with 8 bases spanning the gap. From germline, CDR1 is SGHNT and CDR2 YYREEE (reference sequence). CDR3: CASSLGSTEQYF. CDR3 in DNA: TGTGCCAGCAGCTTGGGTTCTACGGAGCAGTACTTC.

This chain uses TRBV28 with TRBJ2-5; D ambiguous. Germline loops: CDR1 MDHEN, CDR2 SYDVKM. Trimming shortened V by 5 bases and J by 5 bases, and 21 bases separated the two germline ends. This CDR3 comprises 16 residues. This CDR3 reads CASSLQTGLPTETQYF. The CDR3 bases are TGTGCCAGCAGTCTCCAGACTGGGTTGCCGACCGAGACCCAGTACTTC. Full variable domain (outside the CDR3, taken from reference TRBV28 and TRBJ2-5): DVKVTQSSRYLVKRTGEKVFLECVQDMDHENMFWYRQDPGLGLRLIYFSYDVKMKEKGDIPEGYSVSREKKERFSLILESASTNQTSMYLCASSLQTGLPTETQYFGPGTRLLVL.